The present TCR beta chain was sequenced within a study of T cell clonotyping in hematopoietic cell transplantation. Study results and limitations: Few recipient clonotypes overlapped donors; over 97% were de novo at given depth.

The CDR3 extends over 16 amino acids. CDR1 and CDR2 from the germline V gene are LNHDA and SQIVND (reference sequence). The ends were cut back, 7 bases at V and 5 bases at J, with 24 bases in the middle. TCRdb's copy holds only in-frame clones and misses some; the assay was immunoSEQ multiplex PCR. The sample includes 9,500 to 12,000 clones, 89% seen only once; the top ten take more than 15%. A note on this clone: Its matching antigen is unknown.

The clonotype comes from a female patient between 55 and 75 years old who had an allogeneic stem cell transplant from an unrelated donor, so the T cells may come from the graft donor. Some clones in this sample may be carry-over from other donors' samples. The material sequenced was PBMCs, taken 100 days after allogeneic stem cell transplant. The rearrangement uses TRBV19 and TRBJ2-7, with D perhaps matching TRBD2 (7 bases). CDR3 DNA sequence: TGTGCCAGTACTCCGATGGCGGGGGCAGGGTTCCACGAGCAGTACTTC. Translation: CASTPMAGAGFHEQYF. The whole variable domain, remainder taken from reference TRBV19 and TRBJ2-7, is DGGITQSPKYLFRKEGQNVTLSCEQNLNHDAMYWYRQDPGQGLRLIYYSQIVNDFQKGDIAEGYSVSREKKESFPLTVTSAQKNPTAFYLCASTPMAGAGFHEQYFGPGTRLTVT.